The clone carrying this T cell receptor (beta chain) was picked up many times. Antigen unknown. Investigators prepared the TCR beta libraries by applying iRepertoire HTBI primers and Arm-PCR of CDR3 regions. Each CDR3 protein gets one entry after TCRdb re-called the multiplex PCR reads with MiXCR. The table lists about 610,000 distinct CDR3 sequences, around 16% of them singletons, with around 12% in the top ten. Time point given: newly diagnosed GD, antithyroid drugs for less than 3 months. PBMC-derived RNA was used for the TCR library. The data belong to a study of regulatory T cells in long-lasting Graves disease. The CDR3 is made up of 13 amino acids. Trimming left V 6 bases short and J 2 bases short, with 11 bases between. Study-wide results and limits: Under persistent disease, TRBV28, TRBJ1-2 and TRBJ2-5 were used preferentially.

This same sample was also part of a study on T cells in Graves' hyperthyroidism and ophthalmopathy.

The sequence came from a man younger than 35 with Graves disease. Material: peripheral blood mononuclear cells (PBMCs), obtained at new diagnosis, from a patient treated with antithyroid drugs. This chain uses TRBV12-3 or TRBV12-4 with TRBJ2-7, with D unresolved. The DNA of the CDR3 is TGTGCCAGCAGACCGACGGATACCTACGAGCAGTACTTC. This sequence encodes CASRPTDTYEQYF.